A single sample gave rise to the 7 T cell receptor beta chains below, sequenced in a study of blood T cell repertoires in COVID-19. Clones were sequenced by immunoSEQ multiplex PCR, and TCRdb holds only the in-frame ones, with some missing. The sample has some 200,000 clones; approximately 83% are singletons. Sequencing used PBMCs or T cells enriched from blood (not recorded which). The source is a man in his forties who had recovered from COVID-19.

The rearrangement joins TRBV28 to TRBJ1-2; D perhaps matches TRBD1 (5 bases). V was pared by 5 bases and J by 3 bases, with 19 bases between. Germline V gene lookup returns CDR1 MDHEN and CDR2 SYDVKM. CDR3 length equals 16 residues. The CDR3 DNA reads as TGTGCCAGCAGTCGATCAGGGACTCCCAGGGACTATGGCTACACCTTC. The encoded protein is CASSRSGTPRDYGYTF.

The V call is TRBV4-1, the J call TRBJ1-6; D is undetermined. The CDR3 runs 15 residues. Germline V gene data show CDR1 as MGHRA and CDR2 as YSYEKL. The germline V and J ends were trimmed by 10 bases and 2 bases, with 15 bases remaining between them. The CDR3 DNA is TGCGCCACCTCCTCGGGAGGAACCTATAATTCACCCCTCCACTTT. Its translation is CATSSGGTYNSPLHF.

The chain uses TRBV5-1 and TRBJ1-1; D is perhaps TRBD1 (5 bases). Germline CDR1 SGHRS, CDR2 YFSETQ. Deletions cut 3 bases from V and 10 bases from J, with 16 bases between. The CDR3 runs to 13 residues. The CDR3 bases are TGCGCCAGCAGCTCGACAGTTGAAGGGGCAGCTTTCTTT. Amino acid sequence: CASSSTVEGAAFF.

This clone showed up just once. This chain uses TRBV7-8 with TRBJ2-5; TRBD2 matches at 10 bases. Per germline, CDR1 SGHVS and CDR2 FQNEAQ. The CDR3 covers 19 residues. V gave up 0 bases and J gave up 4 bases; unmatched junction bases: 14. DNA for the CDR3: TGTGCCAGCAGCTTAGCTAGGGTGGGGACTAGCGCTCATAGAGAGACCCAGTACTTC. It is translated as CASSLARVGTSAHRETQYF.

The chain's CDR3 is CASSFPGVGTGELFF. CDR3 bases: TGTGCCAGCAGCTTTCCGGGAGTGGGCACCGGGGAGCTGTTTTTT. J is TRBJ2-2 and V is TRBV7-6; possible D gene TRBD2, 6 bases. The V and J ends lost 3 bases and 4 bases respectively, with 12 bases between them. Looked up from germline, CDR1 is SGHVS and CDR2 is FNYEAQ. The length of the CDR3 is 15 residues. Together with reference TRBV7-6 and TRBJ2-2, the CDR3 gives the full variable domain: GAGVSQSPRYKVTKRGQDVALRCDPISGHVSLYWYRQALGQGPEFLTYFNYEAQQDKSGLPNDRFSAERPEGSISTLTIQRTEQRDSAMYRCASSFPGVGTGELFFGEGSRLTVL.

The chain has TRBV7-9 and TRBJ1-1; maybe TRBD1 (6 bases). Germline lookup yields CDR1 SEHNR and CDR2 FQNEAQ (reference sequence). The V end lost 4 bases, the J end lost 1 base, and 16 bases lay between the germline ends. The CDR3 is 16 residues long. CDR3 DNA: TGTGCCAGCAGCTCTTACTGGGCAGGGGCGAACACTGAAGCTTTCTTT. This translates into CASSSYWAGANTEAFF.

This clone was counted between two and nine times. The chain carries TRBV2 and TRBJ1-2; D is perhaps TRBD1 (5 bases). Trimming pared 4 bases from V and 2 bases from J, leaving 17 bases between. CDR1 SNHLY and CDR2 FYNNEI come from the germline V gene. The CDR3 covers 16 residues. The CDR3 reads CASSGAPGLPNYGYTF. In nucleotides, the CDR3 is TGTGCCAGCAGTGGGGCACCGGGACTCCCAAACTATGGCTACACCTTC.